The rows below give T cell receptor beta chains drawn from one sample of a study of STAT5B mutations in CD4+ large granular lymphocyte leukemia. Produced via immunoSEQ multiplex PCR; TCRdb's table is partial and in-frame only. Of around 34,000 clones listed, 85% are singletons. Sequenced sample: CD4+ T cells from blood buffy coats. These receptors all come from a human donor in good health. Both conserved end residues are part of each CDR3. The order of the fields is V gene, D gene, J gene, clone size, CDR3 protein, CDR3 DNA. A D gene is named only where the DNA matches it firmly. Size is stated for part of the rows, as once, few or many counts, or as a class when the clone is expanded.

V gene: TRBV5-4; D gene: -; J gene: TRBJ2-5; clone size: -; CDR3 protein: CASSWVGSQETQYF; CDR3 DNA: TGTGCCAGCAGCTGGGTTGGGAGTCAAGAGACCCAGTACTTC
V gene: TRBV27; D gene: TRBD2; J gene: TRBJ2-7; clone size: -; CDR3 protein: CASNLGLAENWLDKEQYF; CDR3 DNA: TGTGCCAGCAACCTGGGACTAGCGGAAAACTGGCTCGATAAAGAGCAGTACTTC
V gene: TRBV9; D gene: TRBD2; J gene: TRBJ2-1; clone size: -; CDR3 protein: CASSLPGRDEQFF; CDR3 DNA: TGTGCCAGCAGCCTCCCGGGGAGGGATGAGCAGTTCTTC
V gene: TRBV2; D gene: TRBD1; J gene: TRBJ2-7; clone size: once; CDR3 protein: CASKSGTGGYEQYF; CDR3 DNA: TGTGCCAGCAAGTCCGGGACAGGGGGCTACGAGCAGTACTTC
V gene: TRBV6-6; D gene: TRBD1; J gene: TRBJ2-5; clone size: -; CDR3 protein: CASRPGTGLRGETQYF; CDR3 DNA: TGTGCCAGCAGACCCGGGACAGGTCTTCGCGGGGAGACCCAGTACTTC
V gene: TRBV28; D gene: -; J gene: TRBJ2-4; clone size: -; CDR3 protein: CASSLLGRGGAKNIQYF; CDR3 DNA: TGTGCCAGCAGTTTATTGGGGCGGGGTGGCGCCAAAAACATTCAGTACTTC
V gene: TRBV2; D gene: -; J gene: TRBJ1-3; clone size: -; CDR3 protein: CASIGSTVGNTIYF; CDR3 DNA: TGTGCCAGCATCGGCTCCACGGTCGGAAACACCATATATTTT
V gene: TRBV25-1; D gene: -; J gene: TRBJ1-1; clone size: -; CDR3 protein: CASRKTNLPEAFF; CDR3 DNA: TGTGCCAGCCGAAAGACAAATTTGCCTGAAGCTTTCTTT
V gene: TRBV7-3; D gene: TRBD1; J gene: TRBJ2-7; clone size: few; CDR3 protein: CASSLRRDRRSSYEQYF; CDR3 DNA: TGTGCCAGCAGCTTAAGGAGGGACAGGAGGAGCTCCTACGAGCAGTACTTC
V gene: TRBV7-2; D gene: -; J gene: TRBJ2-1; clone size: -; CDR3 protein: CASSLANNEQFF; CDR3 DNA: TGTGCCAGCAGCTTAGCCAATAATGAGCAGTTCTTC
V gene: TRBV5-1; D gene: TRBD1; J gene: TRBJ2-2; clone size: once; CDR3 protein: CASSLDRANTGELFF; CDR3 DNA: TGCGCCAGCAGCTTAGACAGGGCGAACACCGGGGAGCTGTTTTTT
V gene: TRBV5-4; D gene: -; J gene: TRBJ2-5; clone size: -; CDR3 protein: CASSLGWETQYF; CDR3 DNA: TGTGCCAGCAGCTTAGGTTGGGAGACCCAGTACTTC
V gene: TRBV5-1; D gene: -; J gene: TRBJ2-1; clone size: -; CDR3 protein: CASSLDAGANEQFF; CDR3 DNA: TGCGCCAGCAGCTTGGATGCAGGGGCCAATGAGCAGTTCTTC
V gene: TRBV5-1; D gene: TRBD1; J gene: TRBJ2-5; clone size: -; CDR3 protein: CASSLAWTGSTKETQYF; CDR3 DNA: TGCGCCAGCAGCTTGGCCTGGACAGGGAGCACAAAAGAGACCCAGTACTTC
V gene: TRBV5-1; D gene: -; J gene: TRBJ2-3; clone size: -; CDR3 protein: CASSSRGTIPGTDTQYF; CDR3 DNA: TGCGCCAGCAGCTCCCGGGGGACCATACCCGGCACAGATACGCAGTATTTT
V gene: TRBV27; D gene: -; J gene: TRBJ2-7; clone size: -; CDR3 protein: CASSLSGRAYEQYF; CDR3 DNA: TGTGCCAGCAGTTTATCAGGTAGGGCCTACGAGCAGTACTTC
V gene: TRBV7-3; D gene: -; J gene: TRBJ2-2; clone size: -; CDR3 protein: CASSYFFGGPNIGELFF; CDR3 DNA: TGTGCCAGCAGTTATTTCTTCGGGGGACCGAACATCGGGGAGCTGTTTTTT
V gene: TRBV14; D gene: TRBD1; J gene: TRBJ2-5; clone size: -; CDR3 protein: CASSQVTGTEWETQYF; CDR3 DNA: TGTGCCAGCAGCCAAGTTACCGGGACAGAGTGGGAGACCCAGTACTTC
V gene: TRBV5-1; D gene: -; J gene: TRBJ1-2; clone size: -; CDR3 protein: CASSLGGQGDGYTF; CDR3 DNA: TGCGCCAGCAGCTTGGGTGGGCAGGGAGATGGCTACACCTTC
V gene: TRBV28; D gene: TRBD1; J gene: TRBJ1-4; clone size: -; CDR3 protein: CASSLRTGRYEKLFF; CDR3 DNA: TGTGCCAGCAGTCTAAGGACAGGGAGGTATGAAAAACTGTTTTTT
V gene: TRBV19; D gene: -; J gene: TRBJ2-5; clone size: -; CDR3 protein: CASSIGLGETQYF; CDR3 DNA: TGTGCCAGTAGTATAGGGCTGGGGGAGACCCAGTACTTC
V gene: TRBV7-3; D gene: -; J gene: TRBJ2-5; clone size: -; CDR3 protein: CASSLQLGETQYF; CDR3 DNA: TGTGCCAGCAGCTTGCAACTTGGGGAGACCCAGTACTTC
V gene: TRBV19; D gene: TRBD1; J gene: TRBJ1-2; clone size: few; CDR3 protein: CASSPSLQGEVVYGYTF; CDR3 DNA: TGTGCCAGTAGTCCATCCTTACAGGGGGAGGTTGTTTATGGCTACACCTTC
V gene: TRBV25-1; D gene: TRBD2; J gene: TRBJ2-3; clone size: few; CDR3 protein: CASSAGGTDTQYF; CDR3 DNA: TGTGCCAGCTCGGCGGGGGGCACAGATACGCAGTATTTT
V gene: TRBV6-4; D gene: -; J gene: TRBJ1-5; clone size: -; CDR3 protein: CANSEGVSGPQHF; CDR3 DNA: TGTGCCAACAGTGAAGGGGTCTCCGGACCCCAGCATTTT
V gene: TRBV6-5; D gene: -; J gene: TRBJ1-5; clone size: -; CDR3 protein: CASSYLGARQPQHF; CDR3 DNA: TGTGCCAGCAGTTACTTGGGGGCGCGTCAGCCCCAGCATTTT
V gene: TRBV5-1; D gene: TRBD2; J gene: TRBJ2-1; clone size: -; CDR3 protein: CASRSTGTSGRYEQFF; CDR3 DNA: TGCGCCAGCAGGAGCACCGGGACTAGCGGGAGATATGAGCAGTTCTTC
V gene: TRBV29-1; D gene: -; J gene: TRBJ1-2; clone size: -; CDR3 protein: CSVEGGDLFYGYTF; CDR3 DNA: TGCAGCGTTGAGGGGGGGGACCTATTCTATGGCTACACCTTC
V gene: TRBV10-3; D gene: -; J gene: TRBJ2-5; clone size: -; CDR3 protein: CAISELRETQYF; CDR3 DNA: TGTGCCATCAGTGAATTAAGAGAGACCCAGTACTTC
V gene: TRBV19; D gene: TRBD1; J gene: TRBJ2-4; clone size: -; CDR3 protein: CASSWTGTKNIQYF; CDR3 DNA: TGTGCCAGTAGCTGGACAGGGACCAAAAACATTCAGTACTTC